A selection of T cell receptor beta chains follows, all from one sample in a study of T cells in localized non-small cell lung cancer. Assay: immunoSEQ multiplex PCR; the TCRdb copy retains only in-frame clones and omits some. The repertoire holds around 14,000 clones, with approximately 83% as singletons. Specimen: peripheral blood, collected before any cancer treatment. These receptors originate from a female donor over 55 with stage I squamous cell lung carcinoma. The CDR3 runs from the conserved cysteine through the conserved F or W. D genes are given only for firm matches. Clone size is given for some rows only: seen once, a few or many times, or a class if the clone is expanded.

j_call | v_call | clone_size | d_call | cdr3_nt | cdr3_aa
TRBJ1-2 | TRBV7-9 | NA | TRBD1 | TGTGCCAGCAGCCAGGGGGCCCCTGGCGTCGGTGGCTACACCTTC | CASSQGAPGVGGYTF
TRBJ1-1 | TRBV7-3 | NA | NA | TGTGCCAGCAGCCCAGCTCACGCCTCTAGAACTGAAGCTTTCTTT | CASSPAHASRTEAFF
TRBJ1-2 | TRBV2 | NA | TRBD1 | TGTGCCAGCAATACAGGGGGGGCCTATGGCTACACCTTC | CASNTGGAYGYTF
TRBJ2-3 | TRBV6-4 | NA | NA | TGTGCCAGCAGTAGCGGGAGCACAGATACGCAGTATTTT | CASSSGSTDTQYF
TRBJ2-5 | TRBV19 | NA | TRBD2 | TGTGCCAGTAAGGGAGCGGGGGGTGGGCAAGAGACCCAGTACTTC | CASKGAGGGQETQYF
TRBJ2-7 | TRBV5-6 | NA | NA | TGTGCCAGCAGCGGCACCACGAGCTCCTACGAGCAGTACTTC | CASSGTTSSYEQYF
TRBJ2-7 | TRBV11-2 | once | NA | TGTGCCAGCAGCTTAGGCAGCATCTACGAGCAGTACTTC | CASSLGSIYEQYF
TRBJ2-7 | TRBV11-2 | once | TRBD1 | TGTGCCTGGAGTAGGGGACAGTACGAGCAGTACTTC | CAWSRGQYEQYF
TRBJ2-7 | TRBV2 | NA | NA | TGTGCCAGCAGTGAACGTCTTCTCTACGAGCAGTACTTC | CASSERLLYEQYF
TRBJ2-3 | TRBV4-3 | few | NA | TGCGCCAGCAGCCAAGATGCCATAACTAGCACAGATACGCAGTATTTT | CASSQDAITSTDTQYF
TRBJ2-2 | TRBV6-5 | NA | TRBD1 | TGTGCCAGCAGGAGACAGGGGAACACCGGGGAGCTGTTTTTT | CASRRQGNTGELFF
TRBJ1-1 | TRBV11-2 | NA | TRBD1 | TGTGCCAGCATCAAGGGGGACAGGGGAGTGGGCACTGAAGCTTTCTTT | CASIKGDRGVGTEAFF
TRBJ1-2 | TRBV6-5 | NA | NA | TGTGCCAGCAGGAGGCGCGAAGGGAGTAGTGGCTACACCTTC | CASRRREGSSGYTF
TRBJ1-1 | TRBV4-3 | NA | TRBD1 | TGCGCCAGCAGCCAAGATCGTGGACAGGGGACTACTGAAGCTTTCTTT | CASSQDRGQGTTEAFF
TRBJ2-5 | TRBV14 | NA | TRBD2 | TGTGCCAGCAGCCAATACCTAGCGGGGGCCGGGGAGACCCAGTACTTC | CASSQYLAGAGETQYF
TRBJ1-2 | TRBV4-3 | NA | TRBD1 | TGCGCCAGCAGCCAAGACTGGGACAGTAGTTCAATCAACTATGGCTACACCTTC | CASSQDWDSSSINYGYTF
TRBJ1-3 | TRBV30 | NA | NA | TGTGCCTGGATTTCCATTGGAAACACCATATATTTT | CAWISIGNTIYF
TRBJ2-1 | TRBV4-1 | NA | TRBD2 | TGCGCCAGCAGCCAAGGGCTAGCGGGGGAAAATGAGCAGTTCTTC | CASSQGLAGENEQFF
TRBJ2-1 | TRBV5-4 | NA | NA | TGTGCCAGCAGCTCTCCGGGACTTTCATACAATGAGCAGTTCTTC | CASSSPGLSYNEQFF
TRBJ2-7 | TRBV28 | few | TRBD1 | TGTGCCAGCAGTTCCGAGGGACAGGGGGACCACGAGCAGTACTTC | CASSSEGQGDHEQYF
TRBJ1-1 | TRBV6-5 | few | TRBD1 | TGTGCCAGCAGTTCCCCCCGGACAGGGGTGGACACTGAAGCTTTCTTT | CASSSPRTGVDTEAFF
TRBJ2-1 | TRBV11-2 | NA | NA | TGTGCCAGCAGCTTAGGGTGGGGAGCGGGCGGGACCTCTCAGTTCTTC | CASSLGWGAGGTSQFF
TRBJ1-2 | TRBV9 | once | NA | TGTGCCAGCAGCGTAGGATCTACTAACTATGGCTACACCTTC | CASSVGSTNYGYTF
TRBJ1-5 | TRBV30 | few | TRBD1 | TGTGCCTGGACCGGGACAGGGGTGAGTCAGCCCCAGCATTTT | CAWTGTGVSQPQHF
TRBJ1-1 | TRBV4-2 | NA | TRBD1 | TGTGCCAGCAGCCAAGGAGGAGGGCGACAGGGAGCTTTCTTT | CASSQGGGRQGAFF
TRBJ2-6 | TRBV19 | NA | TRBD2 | TGTGCCAGTAGTATAGATCTAGCGGGCTCTGGGGCCAACGTCCTGACTTTC | CASSIDLAGSGANVLTF
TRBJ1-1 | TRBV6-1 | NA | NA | TGTGCCAGCAGTGAAGGGGGACGGAGGGTCCATGTGATGAACACTGAAGCTTTCTTT | CASSEGGRRVHVMNTEAFF
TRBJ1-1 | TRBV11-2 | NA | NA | TGTGCCAGCAGCTTAGCTAGACCGAACACTGAAGCTTTCTTT | CASSLARPNTEAFF
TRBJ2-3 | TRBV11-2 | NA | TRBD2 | TGTGCCAGCAGCCCGACTAGCCGTGGCACAGATACGCAGTATTTT | CASSPTSRGTDTQYF
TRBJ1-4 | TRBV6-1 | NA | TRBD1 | TGTGCCAGCAGTGGGGGTCTACAGGGGGTAGCAACTAATGAAAAACTGTTTTTT | CASSGGLQGVATNEKLFF
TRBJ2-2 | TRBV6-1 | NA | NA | TGTGCCAGCAATGGGGCAACATCGAACACCGGGGAGCTGTTTTTT | CASNGATSNTGELFF
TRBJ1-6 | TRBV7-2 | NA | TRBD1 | TGTGCCAGCAGCTTAGTCTTGCAGTGGGGACAGACTTCACCCCTCCACTTT | CASSLVLQWGQTSPLHF
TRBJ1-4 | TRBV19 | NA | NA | TGTGCCAGTAGTCTCCGTCAAAGAAGGGAAAAACTGTTTTTT | CASSLRQRREKLFF
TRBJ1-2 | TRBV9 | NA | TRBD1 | TGTGCCAGCAGCCCGACAGGGGGATATAACTATGGCTACACCTTC | CASSPTGGYNYGYTF
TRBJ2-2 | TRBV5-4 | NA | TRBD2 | TGTGCCAGCAGCTTGGGACTAGCGGTAAACACCGGGGAGCTGTTTTTT | CASSLGLAVNTGELFF
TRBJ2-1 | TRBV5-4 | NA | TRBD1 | TGTGCCAGCAGGGCGGGGACAGGGGCGAACAATGAGCAGTTCTTC | CASRAGTGANNEQFF
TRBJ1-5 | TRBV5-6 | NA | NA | TGTGCCAGCAGCTTGATGGCCCGAGACCGGCAGCCCCAGCATTTT | CASSLMARDRQPQHF
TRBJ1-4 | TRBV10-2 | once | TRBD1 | TGCGCCAGCAACGACAGGGGGACTAATGAAAAACTGTTTTTT | CASNDRGTNEKLFF
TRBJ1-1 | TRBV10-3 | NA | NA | TGTGCCATCAGTGAGGTGTCAGCGGACACTGAAGCTTTCTTT | CAISEVSADTEAFF
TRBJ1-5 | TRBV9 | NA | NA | TGTGCCAGCAGCGTAGGAGGAAATAGCAATCAGCCCCAGCATTTT | CASSVGGNSNQPQHF
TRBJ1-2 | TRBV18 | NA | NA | TGTGCCAGCTCACCCTCGGTCGGGGAGGTGCATGGCTACACCTTC | CASSPSVGEVHGYTF
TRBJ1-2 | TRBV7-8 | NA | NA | TGTGCCAGCAGCCGCAGGACAGATACTAACTATGGCTACACCTTC | CASSRRTDTNYGYTF
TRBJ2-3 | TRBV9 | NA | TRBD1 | TGTGCCAGCAGCGTAGCTGGACAGGGGAGCACAGATACGCAGTATTTT | CASSVAGQGSTDTQYF
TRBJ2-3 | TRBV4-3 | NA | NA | TGCGCCAGCAGCCAAGAGCCCGGGACTCTGGGAGGTACGCAGTATTTT | CASSQEPGTLGGTQYF
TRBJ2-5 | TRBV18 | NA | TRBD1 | TGTGCCAGCTCCCATCCGGGGACAGGAAATCAAGAGACCCAGTACTTC | CASSHPGTGNQETQYF
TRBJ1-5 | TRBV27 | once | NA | TGTGCCAGCAGTTTAAGGGAATCGAGCAATCAGCCCCAGCATTTT | CASSLRESSNQPQHF
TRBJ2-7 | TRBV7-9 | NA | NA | TGTGCCAGCACCCGACTTGTAGAGCAGTACTTC | CASTRLVEQYF
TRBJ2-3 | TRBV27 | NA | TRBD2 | TGTGCCAGCAGTACTAGCGGGGCTAGGGCAGATACGCAGTATTTT | CASSTSGARADTQYF
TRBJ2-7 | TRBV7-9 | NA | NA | TGTGCCAGCAGGGGCAGGGAGACCTACGAGCAGTACTTC | CASRGRETYEQYF
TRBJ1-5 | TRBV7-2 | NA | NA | TGTGCCAGCAGCTTAGTGCAGGTCAATCAGCCCCAGCATTTT | CASSLVQVNQPQHF
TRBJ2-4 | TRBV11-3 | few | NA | TGTGCCAGCAGCCTCGGTTCGGCCAAAAACATTCAGTACTTC | CASSLGSAKNIQYF